The 13 T cell receptor beta chains reported below all come from one sample, sequenced in a study of blood T cell repertoires in COVID-19. The repertoire was sequenced with immunoSEQ multiplex PCR; TCRdb's copy has only in-frame clones and lacks some. The table has more than 200,000 clones, more than 75% seen once. Specimen: PBMCs or T cells enriched from blood (not recorded which). Receptors were obtained from a man in his thirties or forties with acute COVID-19.

Notes on this clone: Other DNA sequences in this specimen translate into the identical CDR3. This rearrangement joins TRBV5-1 to TRBJ2-3, with D possibly matching TRBD1 (6 bases). Germline CDR1 and CDR2: SGHRS and YFSETQ. Trimming left V 3 bases short and J 1 base short, with 9 bases between. The CDR3 covers 14 residues. CDR3 DNA sequence: TGCGCCAGCAGCTCCGGACAGCGCACAGATACGCAGTATTTT. As protein: CASSSGQRTDTQYF.

As regards this clone: Sequence at one end of the junction differs from germline and may be a read error. Here the CDR3 reads CASKIGTGAYGYTF. The CDR3, as DNA: TGTGCTAGCAAGATAGGGACAGGGGCCTATGGCTACACCTTC. This sequence joins TRBV28 and TRBJ1-2; 10 bases are a match to TRBD1. The CDR3 is 14 amino acids. Germline CDR1 MDHEN, CDR2 SYDVKM.

The chain combines TRBV7-9 with TRBJ2-1; a possible D gene is TRBD1 (5 bases). This CDR3 spans 12 amino acids. Per germline, CDR1 SEHNR and CDR2 FQNEAQ (reference sequence). The ends were cut back, 1 base at V and 13 bases at J, with 11 bases in the middle. The CDR3 sequence: CASSLVRQGQFF. The CDR3 nucleotides read TGTGCCAGCAGCTTAGTTAGGCAGGGTCAGTTCTTC.

The chain is built from TRBV28 and TRBJ2-7, with D perhaps TRBD1 (6 bases). The CDR3 runs 16 residues. Trimming shortened V by 6 bases and J by 5 bases, and 23 bases separated the two germline ends. Germline CDR1 reads MDHEN; CDR2 reads SYDVKM. The CDR3 protein is CASSTWGTGIRNEQYF. Written as DNA, the CDR3 is TGTGCCAGCAGCACTTGGGGAACAGGGATCAGGAACGAGCAGTACTTC.

CDR3 residues: CASSLAGGWEQYF. The CDR3, as DNA: TGTGCCAGCAGCTTAGCAGGGGGTTGGGAGCAGTACTTC. The chain employs TRBV7-3 and TRBJ2-7; TRBD1 matches 7 bases. With V trimmed by 2 bases and J by 7 bases, 5 bases remained unmatched. The CDR3 has 13 residues. Germline V gene sequence: CDR1 SGHTA, CDR2 FQGTGA.

The gene calls are TRBV11-3 and TRBJ2-7; 10 nucleotides agree with TRBD1. The CDR3 runs 15 residues. Germline trimming cut 2 bases from V and 5 bases from J; bases unmatched to any gene: 6. Germline CDR1 and CDR2: SGHNT and YENEEA. The CDR3 DNA reads as TGTGCCAGCAGCTTATCCGGGACAGGGGTCCACGAGCAGTACTTC. Its translation is CASSLSGTGVHEQYF. The variable domain in full, completed from reference TRBV11-3 and TRBJ2-7, reads EAGVVQSPRYKIIEKKQPVAFWCNPISGHNTLYWYLQNLGQGPELLIRYENEEAVDDSQLPKDRFSAERLKGVDSTLKIQPAELGDSAVYLCASSLSGTGVHEQYFGPGTRLTVT.

This clone was seen once. The chain couples TRBV5-1 to TRBJ1-1, with D unclear. CDR1 is SGHRS and CDR2 is YFSETQ in the germline V gene. The V and J ends lost 4 bases and 6 bases respectively, with 10 bases between them. The CDR3 is 12 amino acids. The DNA of the CDR3 is TGCGCCAGCAGCCTCAACGGGGCTGAAGCTTTCTTT. Translated: CASSLNGAEAFF.

This sequence joins TRBV11-2 and TRBJ2-3, with TRBD2 matching 12 bases. The junction had 3 bases not matched to a gene; V was cut back by 1 base and J by 7 bases. From germline, CDR1 is SGHAT and CDR2 FQNNGV. The CDR3 extends over 15 amino acids. CDR3 sequence reads: CASSLGTSGVYTQYF. In DNA, the CDR3 is TGTGCCAGCAGCTTAGGGACTAGCGGGGTATATACGCAGTATTTT.

The chain is built from TRBV5-4 and TRBJ2-7, with unresolved D. The ends were cut back, 6 bases at V and 4 bases at J, with 20 bases in the middle. Per germline, CDR1 SGHNT and CDR2 YYREEE (reference sequence). The CDR3 is 15 residues long. CDR3 DNA: TGTGCCAGCAACCGACCCGGGTCCATATATTACGAGCAGTACTTC. Its protein is CASNRPGSIYYEQYF.

This clone was seen at least ten times. The chain couples TRBV9 to TRBJ2-1; TRBD2 matches at 12 bases. Germline CDR1 and CDR2: SGDLS and YYNGEE. The CDR3 consists of 16 residues. The V and J ends lost 3 bases and 8 bases, in that order; junction bases with no gene match: 9. CDR3 nucleotide sequence: TGTGCCAGCAGCGCCAGACTAGCGGGGGTTCCACATGAGCAGTTCTTC. Encoded protein: CASSARLAGVPHEQFF.

The chain has TRBV28 and TRBJ1-5; 7 nucleotides match TRBD1. The CDR3 length is 17 residues. Germline CDR1 and CDR2: MDHEN and SYDVKM. With 1 base clipped from V and 4 bases from J, the junction kept 10 bases outside the gene matches. The CDR3 is CASSLLVPAGGNQPQHF. The DNA of the CDR3 is TGTGCCAGCAGTTTATTGGTTCCGGCAGGGGGTAATCAGCCCCAGCATTTT.

The chain couples TRBV28 to TRBJ2-3, with D perhaps TRBD2 (6 bases). The CDR3 totals 15 residues. The V end was cut by 3 bases, the J end by 0 bases, with 10 bases between. Germline V gives CDR1 MDHEN, CDR2 SYDVKM. This chain's CDR3 is CASSFMGRSTDTQYF. The DNA of the CDR3 is TGTGCCAGCAGTTTTATGGGGAGGAGCACAGATACGCAGTATTTT.

The genes are TRBV2 and TRBJ2-5; 10 bases map to TRBD2. V was pared by 8 bases and J by 5 bases, with 8 bases of the junction left unmatched. The germline CDR1 and CDR2 sequences are SNHLY and FYNNEI. This CDR3 has 14 amino acids. The CDR3 sequence: CASLLAGYGETQYF. The CDR3 nucleotides are TGTGCCAGCTTACTAGCGGGGTACGGGGAGACCCAGTACTTC.